Shown below are 30 T cell receptor beta chains from a single sample sequenced in a study of cytomegalovirus exposure and HLA in healthy donors. A multiplex PCR was run with 60 Vbeta primers and 13 Jbeta primers. The repertoire was sequenced with immunoSEQ multiplex PCR; TCRdb's copy has only in-frame clones and lacks some. In the table there are 100,000 to 150,000 clones, over 15% of which are singletons. Sequenced input: PBMCs. These TCRs come from a woman aged 18-29 years in good health and CMV-seronegative.

This clone was detected a few times. V is TRBV6-6 and J is TRBJ2-2; D might be TRBD2 (5 bases). Trimming took off 0 bases at V and 3 bases at J, with 11 bases between the two ends. CDR1 and CDR2 (germline): MNHNY, SVGAGI (reference sequence). The CDR3 covers 16 residues. The CDR3 sequence: CASSYSSGSYTGELFF. The CDR3 DNA follows: TGTGCCAGCAGTTACTCGAGTGGGAGCTACACCGGGGAGCTGTTTTTT.

The chain links TRBV7-2 to TRBJ2-2; TRBD2 aligns across 8 bases. The ends lost 4 bases at V and 9 bases at J; junction bases unmatched: 4. The germline V gene encodes CDR1 SGHTA and CDR2 FQGNSA. CDR3 length: 13 residues. This CDR3 reads CASSSRGDRELFF. As DNA, the CDR3 is TGTGCCAGCAGCTCGCGGGGGGACAGGGAGCTGTTTTTT. Drawing the rest from reference TRBV7-2 and TRBJ2-2, the complete variable domain is GAGVSQSPSNKVTEKGKDVELRCDPISGHTALYWYRQSLGQGLEFLIYFQGNSAPDKSGLPSDRFSAERTGGSVSTLTIQRTQQEDSAVYLCASSSRGDRELFFGEGSRLTVL.

The chain joins TRBV11-2 to TRBJ2-7, with TRBD2 matching over 8 bases. V lost 2 bases and J lost 2; bases outside the gene matches: 5. This CDR3 has 15 amino acids. Germline V gene lookup returns CDR1 SGHAT and CDR2 FQNNGV. CDR3 nucleotides: TGTGCCAGCAGCTTATCACTAGCGGTCCCCTACGAGCAGTACTTC. Protein: CASSLSLAVPYEQYF.

There are a few counts of this clone. The CDR3 DNA reads as TGTGCCAGCAGCTCCGCCGGGACAGCGATCTCTGGGGCCAACGTCCTGACTTTC. Its translation: CASSSAGTAISGANVLTF. The chain uses TRBV5-8 and TRBJ2-6, with 7 positions matching TRBD1. J gave up 0 bases and V 3 bases, and 9 bases lay outside the gene matches. CDR1 and CDR2 from the germline V gene are SGHTS and YDEGEE. The CDR3 has 18 amino acids.

The chain is built from TRBV10-3 and TRBJ2-2; D is undetermined. Germline CDR1 and CDR2: ENHRY and SYGVKD. The CDR3 spans 13 residues. V was shortened by 6 bases and J by 6 bases, with 11 bases between the two germline ends. As DNA, the CDR3 is TGTGCCATCAGCGGCGATGGGCCCGGGGAGCTGTTTTTT. It specifies CAISGDGPGELFF.

V usage is TRBV28 and J usage is TRBJ1-3, with D maybe TRBD1 (5 bases). With 5 bases removed from V and 4 bases from J, the gap between germline ends came to 12 bases. The CDR3 consists of 14 residues. Germline assignment: CDR1 MDHEN and CDR2 SYDVKM. The CDR3 protein is CASSPRRVGNTIYF. CDR3 coding DNA: TGTGCCAGCAGTCCCCGCAGGGTCGGAAACACCATATATTTT.

This clone was picked up a small number of times. The V call is TRBV15, the J call TRBJ1-3; TRBD1 might be the D (6 bases). CDR1 and CDR2 (germline): LNHNV, YYDKDF (reference sequence). The CDR3 runs 14 residues. V lost 5 bases and J lost 4, with 12 bases in between. The CDR3 protein is CATSRGGLGNTIYF. CDR3 in DNA: TGTGCCACCAGCCGCGGGGGGCTCGGAAACACCATATATTTT. The full variable domain, its missing parts supplied by reference TRBV15 and TRBJ1-3, is DAMVIQNPRYQVTQFGKPVTLSCSQTLNHNVMYWYQQKSSQAPKLLFHYYDKDFNNEADTPDNFQSRRPNTSFCFLDIRSPGLGDTAMYLCATSRGGLGNTIYFGEGSWLTVV.

This chain links TRBV15 with TRBJ2-5; 9 bases map to TRBD2. Germline V CDR1 and CDR2: LNHNV, YYDKDF (reference sequence). CDR3 length: 18 amino acids. Unmatched junction bases numbered 9, after V lost 1 base and J lost 0 bases. As DNA, the CDR3 is TGTGCCACCAGCAGAGCGTTAAGTCTAGCGGGGTACCAAGAGACCCAGTACTTC. Its protein product is CATSRALSLAGYQETQYF.

This clone was seen more than once but under ten times. V is TRBV2 and J is TRBJ1-4; 8 bases align to TRBD1. The germline V gene has CDR1 SNHLY and CDR2 FYNNEI. J gave up 3 bases and V 2 bases, and 11 bases lay outside the gene matches. The length of the CDR3 is 18 residues. CDR3 nucleotide sequence: TGTGCCAGCAGTGAAACAAAGCCAGGGGGCCTATCTAATGAAAAACTGTTTTTT. Encoded protein: CASSETKPGGLSNEKLFF.

The table lists this clone with a few counts. The chain combines TRBV7-9 with TRBJ2-3; D possibly corresponds to TRBD1 (6 bases). V shed 4 bases and J shed 2 bases, with 13 bases lying between them. Germline lookup yields CDR1 SEHNR and CDR2 FQNEAQ (reference sequence). The CDR3 loop spans 15 amino acids. The CDR3 DNA reads as TGTGCCAGCAGCTCCCGGGACACCTACACAGATACGCAGTATTTT. The encoded protein is CASSSRDTYTDTQYF.

This clone appeared a few times. J is TRBJ2-7 and V is TRBV9; no reliable D call. Germline CDR1 and CDR2: SGDLS and YYNGEE. The CDR3 length is 15 residues. Between the trimmed V and J ends, which lost 0 bases and 6 bases, there was a span of 16 bases. CDR3 coding DNA: TGTGCCAGCAGCGTAGCCGCGGCTGAGGCCTCCGAGCAGTACTTC. Translating gives CASSVAAAEASEQYF.

The rearrangement joins TRBV18 to TRBJ2-7; 7 positions match TRBD1. V was clipped by 3 bases and J by 4 bases; unmatched bases: 9. This CDR3 region has 15 residues. Per the germline V gene, CDR1 is KGHSH and CDR2 is LQKENI. This CDR3 reads CASSPNSGQNYEQYF. DNA of the CDR3: TGTGCCAGCTCACCCAATTCGGGACAGAATTACGAGCAGTACTTC.

The chain carries TRBV19 and TRBJ1-2; D is possibly TRBD1 (6 bases). Germline assignment: CDR1 LNHDA and CDR2 SQIVND (reference sequence). The CDR3 totals 15 residues. V was shortened by 6 bases and J by 4 bases, with 18 bases between the two germline ends. The CDR3 DNA follows: TGTGCCAGTAGCCCTGCCTTCAGGGGCTTCTATGGCTACACCTTC. It encodes CASSPAFRGFYGYTF. Combining the CDR3 with reference TRBV19 and TRBJ1-2 gives the whole variable domain DGGITQSPKYLFRKEGQNVTLSCEQNLNHDAMYWYRQDPGQGLRLIYYSQIVNDFQKGDIAEGYSVSREKKESFPLTVTSAQKNPTAFYLCASSPAFRGFYGYTFGSGTRLTVV.

This sequence joins TRBV5-1 and TRBJ1-1; 7 bases align to TRBD1. CDR1 is SGHRS and CDR2 is YFSETQ in the germline V gene. The CDR3 totals 15 residues. The V gene end was trimmed by 2 bases and the J gene end by 1 base; junction bases not matched to a gene: 5. In DNA form, the CDR3 reads TGCGCCAGCAGCTTAACCGGGACAGCGAACACTGAAGCTTTCTTT. Its translation is CASSLTGTANTEAFF.

V gene TRBV6-5 combines with J gene TRBJ2-7; a possible D gene is TRBD2 (6 bases). Trimming cost V 5 bases and J 6 bases, with 17 bases left between them. The CDR3 is 14 residues long. Germline V gene data show CDR1 as MNHEY and CDR2 as SVGAGI. The CDR3: CASSRGGANSEQYF. In DNA form, the CDR3 reads TGTGCCAGCAGTCGAGGAGGGGCCAACTCCGAGCAGTACTTC.

This clone came up a few times. The chain links TRBV15 to TRBJ1-5; D possibly corresponds to TRBD1 (6 bases). This CDR3 comprises 15 residues. CDR1 LNHNV and CDR2 YYDKDF come from the germline V gene (reference sequence). V was cut by 0 bases and J by 4 bases, with 10 bases left in between. CDR3 amino acids: CATSRDATGNQPQHF. In DNA, the CDR3 is TGTGCCACCAGCAGAGATGCCACAGGGAATCAGCCCCAGCATTTT.

This chain links TRBV11-3 with TRBJ1-1, with 8 positions matching TRBD1. This CDR3 has 17 residues. V lost 5 bases, J lost 1 base, and 12 bases stayed unmatched. The germline V gene encodes CDR1 SGHNT and CDR2 YENEEA. CDR3 coding DNA: TGTGCCAGCAGCCCCGGCAGGGGGCTTGGAAGGAACACTGAAGCTTTCTTT. Its protein product is CASSPGRGLGRNTEAFF.

This chain connects TRBV5-6 to TRBJ2-7, with D possibly TRBD2 on 5 matching bases. Trimming left V 1 base short and J 3 bases short, with 17 bases between. Germline V gives CDR1 SGHDT, CDR2 YYEEEE. The CDR3 is 16 residues long. The CDR3 sequence: CASSLSAGRTVYEQYF. The CDR3 bases are TGTGCCAGCAGCTTGAGTGCGGGCCGGACTGTCTACGAGCAGTACTTC.

This clone has a handful of counts. The J gene is TRBJ2-2, the V gene TRBV25-1, with D perhaps matching TRBD2 (6 bases). CDR3 size: 15 residues. Trimming stripped 6 bases from V and 3 bases from J, with 14 bases between. Germline assignment: CDR1 MGHDK and CDR2 SYGVNS. The CDR3 protein is CASRKVEGHTGELFF. DNA for the CDR3: TGTGCCAGCAGGAAGGTGGAGGGGCACACCGGGGAGCTGTTTTTT.

V usage is TRBV18 and J usage is TRBJ2-7; TRBD1 matches at 11 bases. The CDR3 has 14 amino acids. V gave up 3 bases and J gave up 4 bases; unmatched junction bases: 2. Germline CDR1 is KGHSH and CDR2 is LQKENI. The CDR3 spells CASSPDRGRYEQYF. CDR3 in DNA: TGTGCCAGCTCACCGGACAGGGGGCGATACGAGCAGTACTTC. The entire variable domain, with the rest obtained from reference TRBV18 and TRBJ2-7, is as follows: NAGVMQNPRHLVRRRGQEARLRCSPMKGHSHVYWYRQLPEEGLKFMVYLQKENIIDESGMPKERFSAEFPKEGPSILRIQQVVRGDSAAYFCASSPDRGRYEQYFGPGTRLTVT.

This clone turned up a few times. The chain is built from TRBV30 and TRBJ1-4, with a tentative D call TRBD1 (5 bases). Germline CDR1 and CDR2: GTSNPN and SVGIG (reference sequence). V was pared by 2 bases and J by 0 bases, with 13 bases between. The CDR3 runs 16 residues. The CDR3 nucleotides read TGTGCCTGGAGTTTGGGACTCGATGCAACTAATGAAAAACTGTTTTTT. Protein product: CAWSLGLDATNEKLFF.

The chain couples TRBV9 to TRBJ2-7, with D tentatively TRBD2 (6 bases). This CDR3 comprises 13 residues. V was clipped by 3 bases and J by 3 bases, with 10 bases between them. Germline assignment: CDR1 SGDLS and CDR2 YYNGEE. CDR3 DNA: TGTGCCAGCAGCGCCGGAGGGGACTACGAGCAGTACTTC. Residues: CASSAGGDYEQYF.

The rearrangement links TRBV6-6 to TRBJ1-1, with unresolved D. The germline V gene has CDR1 MNHNY and CDR2 SVGAGI (reference sequence). Trimming removed 4 bases at V and 0 bases at J, with 9 bases between. The CDR3 sequence is 14 residues long. The DNA of the CDR3 is TGTGCCAGCAGTTTACAGAGCATGAACACTGAAGCTTTCTTT. As protein: CASSLQSMNTEAFF.

The chain couples TRBV6-1 to TRBJ2-5, with TRBD2 as a possible D gene (6 bases). CDR3 length: 16 residues. V was shortened by 1 base and J by 2 bases, with 14 bases between the two germline ends. Germline V gives CDR1 MNHNS, CDR2 SASEGT. CDR3 sequence (DNA): TGTGCCAGCAGTGAAGGGGGGGATTGGCTGCAAGAGACCCAGTACTTC. It yields the protein CASSEGGDWLQETQYF.

In DNA form, the CDR3 reads TGCAGCGTTGCTGGGCGTCTGTCTGGGGCCAACGTCCTGACTTTC. It encodes CSVAGRLSGANVLTF. The rearrangement links TRBV29-1 to TRBJ2-6; D not resolved. V was pared by 4 bases and J by 1 base, with 11 bases between. CDR1 and CDR2 (germline): SQVTM, ANQGSEA. This CDR3 is 15 amino acids long. The full variable domain, completed using reference TRBV29-1 and TRBJ2-6, is SAVISQKPSRDICQRGTSLTIQCQVDSQVTMMFWYRQQPGQSLTLIATANQGSEATYESGFVIDKFPISRPNLTFSTLTVSNMSPEDSSIYLCSVAGRLSGANVLTFGAGSRLTVL.

The chain carries TRBV6-5 and TRBJ1-6, with a possible D match to TRBD1 (5 bases). V shed 1 base and J shed 7 bases, with 11 bases lying between them. The CDR3 runs to 15 residues. The germline CDR1 and CDR2 sequences are MNHEY and SVGAGI. The CDR3 spells CASSYFTGDNSPLHF. The DNA of the CDR3 is TGTGCCAGCAGTTACTTCACGGGGGACAATTCACCCCTCCACTTT.

V usage is TRBV11-2 and J usage is TRBJ2-1, with 10 bases identical to TRBD2. The germline V gene encodes CDR1 SGHAT and CDR2 FQNNGV. The CDR3 loop spans 17 amino acids. V was pared by 1 base and J by 2 bases, with 5 bases of the junction left unmatched. CDR3 nucleotides: TGTGCCAGCAGCTTAGGTTCTAGCGGGGGAACCTACAATGAGCAGTTCTTC. It translates to CASSLGSSGGTYNEQFF.

Only a few counts were recorded for this clone. The chain has TRBV10-3 and TRBJ1-1, with 11 positions matching TRBD1. The V and J ends lost 7 bases and 5 bases, in that order; junction bases with no gene match: 6. This CDR3 is built from 14 residues. Germline CDR1 and CDR2: ENHRY and SYGVKD. The CDR3 DNA follows: TGTGCCATCATCCCGGACAGGGGGCTTACTGAAGCTTTCTTT. It encodes CAIIPDRGLTEAFF.

The J gene is TRBJ2-2, the V gene TRBV5-1; tentatively, D is TRBD1 (5 bases). CDR1 SGHRS and CDR2 YFSETQ come from the germline V gene. This CDR3 has 12 amino acids. V lost 7 bases to trimming and J lost 6 bases, with 10 bases between them. Here the CDR3 DNA reads TGCGCCAGCTCAGGGTCGGCCGGGGAGCTGTTTTTT. Translating gives CASSGSAGELFF.

The rearrangement joins TRBV27 to TRBJ2-7; perhaps TRBD1 as D (6 bases). With 0 bases removed from V and 4 bases from J, the gap between germline ends came to 7 bases. The CDR3 covers 13 residues. Germline V lookup: CDR1 MNHEY, CDR2 SMNVEV (reference sequence). CDR3 loop: CASSLSGQYEQYF. The CDR3 DNA reads TGTGCCAGCAGTTTATCCGGACAGTACGAGCAGTACTTC.